The rows below give T cell receptor beta chains drawn from one sample of a study of technical replicates of blood from a few donors. Assay used: immunoSEQ multiplex PCR; TCRdb lists only in-frame clones, some missing. The data contain roughly 62,000 clones, 91% of them singletons. Material for sequencing was PBMCs. These receptors all stem from a human donor in good health. Some clones in this sample may be carry-over from other donors' samples. Both conserved end residues are part of each CDR3. Each record gives: V gene, J gene, D gene, clone size, CDR3 DNA, CDR3 protein. D genes are given only for firm matches. Clone size is stated in some rows and not others, as once, few, many or a class when expanded.

TRBV18	TRBJ2-7	NA	NA	TGTGCCAGCTCACGACTACAGGGCGGCGAGCAGTACTTC	CASSRLQGGEQYF
TRBV19	TRBJ2-7	TRBD1	once	TGTGCCAGTAGCGAACAGGGGTCCTACGAGCAGTACTTC	CASSEQGSYEQYF
TRBV5-1	TRBJ1-5	NA	NA	TGCGCCAGCAGCTCCACGGGACTGGGAAATCAGCCCCAGCATTTT	CASSSTGLGNQPQHF
TRBV7-9	TRBJ2-7	TRBD1	NA	TGTGCCAGCAGCTCCTGGGGACAGGCCGGCCTCTACGAGCAGTACTTC	CASSSWGQAGLYEQYF
TRBV4-3	TRBJ2-1	TRBD2	NA	TGCGCCAGCGCAAAAAAGGGACTAGCGGGTCTTGAGCAGTTCTTC	CASAKKGLAGLEQFF
TRBV7-9	TRBJ2-7	TRBD1	once	TGTGCCAGCAGCAGGGACAGGGTCGAGCAGTACTTC	CASSRDRVEQYF
TRBV6-5	TRBJ1-4	NA	NA	TGTGCCAGCAGCTTAGACAACGGGGGGGAAAAACTGTTTTTT	CASSLDNGGEKLFF
TRBV4-3	TRBJ1-2	NA	once	TGCGCCAGCAGCCAAGCCGTATCGAACTATGGCTACACCTTC	CASSQAVSNYGYTF
TRBV7-8	TRBJ2-3	NA	NA	TGTGCCAGCATCCCGCGGGGTCGGGGGACAGATACGCAGTATTTT	CASIPRGRGTDTQYF
TRBV30	TRBJ2-5	NA	once	TGTGCCTGGAGTAGCCATCTAGAGACCCAGTACTTC	CAWSSHLETQYF
TRBV5-1	TRBJ2-5	TRBD2	NA	TGCGCCAGCACCGGGACTAGCGGGGAAGAGACCCAGTACTTC	CASTGTSGEETQYF
TRBV7-2	TRBJ1-4	NA	once	TGTGCCAGTTCGGGGTTTAATGAAAAACTGTTTTTT	CASSGFNEKLFF
TRBV5-6	TRBJ2-1	TRBD2	once	TGTGCCAGCAGCTTCTTGGCTAGCGGTAACAATGAGCAGTTCTTC	CASSFLASGNNEQFF
TRBV29-1	TRBJ1-2	NA	NA	TGCAGCGTTGACAGGGGTGGCTATGGCTACACCTTC	CSVDRGGYGYTF
TRBV6-4	TRBJ2-3	NA	few	TGTGCCAGCAGTGTGCAGTATGGCACAGATACGCAGTATTTT	CASSVQYGTDTQYF
TRBV18	TRBJ2-6	TRBD1	NA	TGTGCCAGCTCTTTCGGGACAGCTGGGGCCAACGTCCTGACTTTC	CASSFGTAGANVLTF
TRBV7-3	TRBJ2-3	NA	once	TGTGCCAGCAGCCAGAGGGGGGGTGATACGCAGTATTTT	CASSQRGGDTQYF
TRBV18	TRBJ1-2	NA	once	TGTGCCAGCTCACCGGGCCAGCCCTATGGCTACACCTTC	CASSPGQPYGYTF
TRBV7-8	TRBJ1-1	TRBD1	NA	TGTGCCAGCAGCTTAGCTGGCAGGGGGCAGGGGGAAGCTTTCTTT	CASSLAGRGQGEAFF
TRBV6-6	TRBJ2-7	TRBD2	NA	TGTGCCAGCAGCCCCGGGAGGCCGACTTTCTACGAGCAGTACTTC	CASSPGRPTFYEQYF
TRBV27	TRBJ2-3	TRBD2	NA	TGTGCCAGCAGTTCCTGGACTAGCGGGAGAGAGGCGCAGTATTTT	CASSSWTSGREAQYF
TRBV7-9	TRBJ2-1	TRBD2	NA	TGTGCCAGCAGCTCCCGTCTAGCGGGAGGGCCTGGAGAGCAGTTCTTC	CASSSRLAGGPGEQFF